The present T cell receptor beta chain was sequenced within a study of shared clonotypes between healthy human individuals. Study processing details: Junction-only sequences produced by ImmunoSEQ had no quality scores, so filtering differed. Libraries were prepared by immunoSEQ multiplex PCR; TCRdb keeps only in-frame clonotypes and omits some of them. The D gene and trimming were derived from the DNA, and the V and J assignments and clone size from that table. The sample yields around 2.5 million clones, 93% seen once. Study-wide findings and caveats: Owing to a small donor count, the genetic and exposure-history diversity represented was limited. Blood was the only sampled material, and tissue repertoires likely differ.

All the donors were Caucasian adults who lived in Nashville, Tennessee. In the case of this clone: The antigen is not known.

Germline V gene lookup returns CDR1 MNHNS and CDR2 SASEGT. The CDR3 runs 15 residues. V was clipped by 5 bases and J by 4 bases, with 18 bases between them. The chain couples TRBV6-1 to TRBJ2-7, with D perhaps matching TRBD2 (6 bases). Specimen: naive CD4+ T cells from PBMCs. Subset here: CD45RA+ positively selected. This TCR came from a young man in good health. Some clones in this sample may be carry-over from other donors' samples. CDR3 coding DNA: TGTGCCAGCAGTCACGAGGGAGTTGGGGGGTACGAGCAGTACTTC. Protein: CASSHEGVGGYEQYF.